This TCR beta chain is from a study of T cells after yellow fever vaccination. Turning to this clonotype: The antigen remains unidentified.

Germline V CDR1 and CDR2: SGHTA, FQGNSA. V lost 5 bases, J lost 6 bases, and 14 bases lay in between. The CDR3 extends over 14 amino acids. The study, taken as a whole, reports: Only a small proportion of the clonotypes turned up in both the CD4 and the CD8 compartments, likely arising from convergent recombination.

TCRdb fed the 5' RACE reads into MiXCR, producing one record per CDR3 protein. The sample includes some 350,000 distinct CDR3 sequences, almost 4% of them seen just once. The material was PBMCs, obtained 5 days after the yellow fever booster vaccination. This chain joins TRBV7-2 and TRBJ1-5; D may be TRBD1 (6 bases). This sequence was found in a young man who received the YFV17D yellow fever vaccine. CDR3 loop: CASSPETGGQPQHF. The CDR3 DNA reads as TGTGCCAGCAGCCCCGAGACAGGAGGTCAGCCCCAGCATTTT.